This TCR beta chain was observed in a study of shared clonotypes between healthy human individuals. TCRdb keeps only in-frame clones here, not all; method: immunoSEQ multiplex PCR. The sample contains 2,100,000 or so clones, roughly 95% of which appear only once. Trimming at V came to 4 bases and at J to 0 bases, leaving 7 bases not matched to a gene. This CDR3 has 15 amino acids. The germline V gene has CDR1 SGHNT and CDR2 YYREEE (reference sequence). This chain uses TRBV5-4 with TRBJ2-7, with 7 bases identical to TRBD1. The receptor was derived from a man aged 18 to 30 in good health. Source material: naive CD4+ T cells sorted from blood. The sample's subset: CD45RA+ positively selected. The CDR3 region has the DNA TGTGCCAGCAGCCCTCCCGGGACAGCCTCCTACGAGCAGTACTTC. Translation gives CASSPPGTASYEQYF.